This is a list of T cell receptor beta chains from one sample in a study of blood T cell repertoires in COVID-19. TCRdb keeps only in-frame clones here, not all; method: immunoSEQ multiplex PCR. The data show roughly 160,000 clones, approximately 90% seen once. The specimen sequenced was peripheral blood. All receptors come from an older woman with COVID-19, enrolled during active disease. Each CDR3 is given with its conserved first and last residue. A D gene is named only where the DNA matches it firmly. Clone size is shown for a subset of rows, as once, few, many or a class of expanded clone.

CDR3 DNA	CDR3 protein	V gene	J gene	D gene	clone size
TGTGCCAGCACGGGACAGCTCGCTAACTATGGCTACACCTTC	CASTGQLANYGYTF	TRBV2	TRBJ1-2	TRBD1	once
TGTGCCAGCAGCCGAGTAGTGGAGACCCAGTACTTC	CASSRVVETQYF	TRBV14	TRBJ2-5	.	.
TGTGCCAGCAGTGAACGGGAGAGCTATGGCTACACCTTC	CASSERESYGYTF	TRBV2	TRBJ1-2	.	.
TGTGCCTTAGACAGCTACCCTAACTATGGCTACACCTTC	CALDSYPNYGYTF	TRBV30	TRBJ1-2	.	.
TGTGCCAGCAGTTCAGACAGGGGGAGGGAGGGCTACACCTTC	CASSSDRGREGYTF	TRBV28	TRBJ1-2	TRBD1	.
TGTGCCAGCACCGGCAGGGTCTTTACGGGCTACACCTTC	CASTGRVFTGYTF	TRBV9	TRBJ1-2	.	once
TGTGCCAGCAGTACCCTCTCTCTCAGACAGAACACCGGGGAGCTGTTTTTT	CASSTLSLRQNTGELFF	TRBV27	TRBJ2-2	.	.
TGTGCCAGTAGTATGTTGCAGACTTATGGCTACACCTTC	CASSMLQTYGYTF	TRBV19	TRBJ1-2	.	.
TGTGCCAGCAGCCCCGGGACTAGCTCCAATGAGCAGTTCTTC	CASSPGTSSNEQFF	TRBV6-5	TRBJ2-1	TRBD2	.
TGTGCCAGCAGTCCCCGATCGGGACAGGGAGCCTCCCCCGAAGCTTTCTTT	CASSPRSGQGASPEAFF	TRBV6-6	TRBJ1-1	TRBD1	.
TGTGCCAACCGGGACAGCGAGAACACTGAAGCTTTCTTT	CANRDSENTEAFF	TRBV2	TRBJ1-1	TRBD1	.
TGTGCCAGCAGTTACGTGGCAGGGGGCAGAGGAGCTTTCTTT	CASSYVAGGRGAFF	TRBV6-5	TRBJ1-1	TRBD1	.
TGTGCCAGTAGTATTGGCGCCTTGACAGACTATGGCTACACCTTC	CASSIGALTDYGYTF	TRBV19	TRBJ1-2	.	.
TGTGCCAGCAGCCAAGATGTACTAGCTGACAATGAGCAGTTCTTC	CASSQDVLADNEQFF	TRBV4-2	TRBJ2-1	.	many
TGTGCCACCAGCACCAAGCGGGACAGGGGGTGGTTCTCTTTCTATGGCTACACCTTC	CATSTKRDRGWFSFYGYTF	TRBV24-1	TRBJ1-2	TRBD1	.
TGTGCCAGCAGTGTCATGGGGGTTGGGGGCGATGAGCAGTTCTTC	CASSVMGVGGDEQFF	TRBV2	TRBJ2-1	.	once
TGTGCCAGCAAGGGGACAGGGCAAAGAGGCAATTCACCCCTCCACTTT	CASKGTGQRGNSPLHF	TRBV25-1	TRBJ1-6	TRBD1	.
TGTGCCAGTACCGGACACGGCTACTACGAGCAGTACTTC	CASTGHGYYEQYF	TRBV19	TRBJ2-7	.	.
TGTGCCAGCAGCTCAAAGACCACAGGGAGCATAAATTCACCCCTCCACTTT	CASSSKTTGSINSPLHF	TRBV5-4	TRBJ1-6	.	.
TGTGCCAGCAACGCGGCTAGCTCCTACGAGCAGTACTTC	CASNAASSYEQYF	TRBV6-5	TRBJ2-7	.	.
TGTGCCAGCAGCCTTGCAGGGGGCAAACTGTTTTTT	CASSLAGGKLFF	TRBV3-1/TRBV3-2	TRBJ1-4	TRBD1	.
TGTGCCACCAGCAGAGAACGGGAAGAGACCCAGTACTTC	CATSREREETQYF	TRBV15	TRBJ2-5	.	.
TGTGCCACCAGTGATTCGGGGGTGGTAGCGGGGGGAGGAGTAAACCCAGATACGCAGTATTTT	CATSDSGVVAGGGVNPDTQYF	TRBV24-1	TRBJ2-3	TRBD2	.
TGTGCCGAAGGGACAGTCGGGGGGAACACTGAAGCTTTCTTT	CAEGTVGGNTEAFF	TRBV6-5	TRBJ1-1	TRBD1	.
TGTGCCAGTAGTATAGTCAAGGGGCCCAATGAAAAACTGTTTTTT	CASSIVKGPNEKLFF	TRBV19	TRBJ1-4	.	.
TGTGCCAGCGGTAGGGGGACACCGAACACCGGGGAGCTGTTTTTT	CASGRGTPNTGELFF	TRBV11-1	TRBJ2-2	.	.
TGCAGCGGGGAGGAGGGCGGGTATTTGTTTTTT	CSGEEGGYLFF	TRBV29-1	TRBJ1-4	.	.
TGTGCCACGACTAGCGGGGGGGCGAAGGATTCCTACAATGAGCAGTTCTTC	CATTSGGAKDSYNEQFF	TRBV28	TRBJ2-1	TRBD2	few
TGTGCCTGGAGTCGGACAGTGAACACTGAAGCTTTCTTT	CAWSRTVNTEAFF	TRBV30	TRBJ1-1	.	.
TGCGCCAGCAGCTCCCTGGGGCCCAGGGATATGCGGTACTTC	CASSSLGPRDMRYF	TRBV5-1	TRBJ2-7	.	.
TGTGCCAGCAGTGCGGGAGTCGGTAGAGCCACTGAAGCTTTCTTT	CASSAGVGRATEAFF	TRBV27	TRBJ1-1	.	.
TGCGCCAGCAGCGGACCCGACAGGGGCACAGATACGCAGTATTTT	CASSGPDRGTDTQYF	TRBV10-1	TRBJ2-3	TRBD1	.
TGTGCGGGGACAGAATCGGCTGGAGATACGCAGTATTTT	CAGTESAGDTQYF	TRBV18	TRBJ2-3	TRBD1	.
TGTGCCCCTGGGGGGGGGCAGGGCCTAACGGGGGATGAAAAACTGTTTTTT	CAPGGGQGLTGDEKLFF	TRBV6-4	TRBJ1-4	.	few
TGTGCCAGCAGTTACTCGAAGCTAGCGACCACCGGGGAGCTGTTTTTT	CASSYSKLATTGELFF	TRBV6-5	TRBJ2-2	.	.
TGTGCCAGCAGCTTTGACTCGTCTTCAGCGGGGTCACACGAGCAGTACTTC	CASSFDSSSAGSHEQYF	TRBV3-1/TRBV3-2	TRBJ2-7	TRBD2	.
TGTGCCAGCAGAAGGACAAGCCACGAGCAGTACTTC	CASRRTSHEQYF	TRBV28	TRBJ2-7	.	few
TGTGCCAGCAGCTTAACGGGGGGCCCGGGGGAGCAGTACTTC	CASSLTGGPGEQYF	TRBV7-9	TRBJ2-7	.	.
TGCGCCAGCAGTCAAGGGACAGGAGAATCTAATTCACCCCTCCACTTT	CASSQGTGESNSPLHF	TRBV5-1	TRBJ1-6	TRBD1	.
TGTGCCAGCAGTTACTCGGTGTATAGACAGAACTATGGCTACACCTTC	CASSYSVYRQNYGYTF	TRBV6-6	TRBJ1-2	.	.
TGCGCCAGCAGCCTTGCCGGGGGACAGGGGTACGAGCAGTACTTC	CASSLAGGQGYEQYF	TRBV5-1	TRBJ2-7	TRBD1	.
TGTGCCAGCAGTGGACCGGGGGATAATTCACCCCTCCACTTT	CASSGPGDNSPLHF	TRBV27	TRBJ1-6	.	.
TGTGCCAGCAGTGGAGGGAATAAGAGCCAGTATTTT	CASSGGNKSQYF	TRBV2	TRBJ2-3	.	.
TGTGCCAGCAGGTGGTTGCGGGGGGGCCAGCAGGGCGAGACCCAGTACTTC	CASRWLRGGQQGETQYF	TRBV2	TRBJ2-5	TRBD2	.
TGTGCCAGCCGGACAGGCCCTCCTTACGAGCAGTACTTC	CASRTGPPYEQYF	TRBV3-1/TRBV3-2	TRBJ2-7	TRBD1	.
TGTGCTAGCAGCGCGGGTGGGGGCACAGATACGCAGTATTTT	CASSAGGGTDTQYF	TRBV7-7	TRBJ2-3	.	.
TGTGCCAGCAGCTCCCTAGCGGGGAAGTGGAATGAGCAGTTCTTC	CASSSLAGKWNEQFF	TRBV9	TRBJ2-1	TRBD2	.
TGTGCTAGTGGTTTGATAGGACAGGGGAGGCGGTCCGGGGAGCTGTTTTTT	CASGLIGQGRRSGELFF	TRBV12-5	TRBJ2-2	TRBD1	.
TGCGCCAGCAGCCAGGAACAATATGGATCAGGGGGAGGTGACACTGAAGCTTTCTTT	CASSQEQYGSGGGDTEAFF	TRBV5-1	TRBJ1-1	TRBD1	.
TGCGCCAGCAGCTTGGCGCGGCTAGCGGGGGGTTCCCAAGAGACCCAGTACTTC	CASSLARLAGGSQETQYF	TRBV5-1	TRBJ2-5	TRBD2	.
TGCAGCGTCGAACAGGGTGGCACAGATACGCAGTATTTT	CSVEQGGTDTQYF	TRBV29-1	TRBJ2-3	.	.
TGTGCCACCAGTGACCAGGGCTACCAGAGCAATGAGCAGTTCTTC	CATSDQGYQSNEQFF	TRBV24-1	TRBJ2-1	.	.
TGCGCCAGCAGCCAAGGGACACAAAGGGATAGCACTGAAGCTTTCTTT	CASSQGTQRDSTEAFF	TRBV4-1	TRBJ1-1	.	few